Below, 11 T cell receptor beta chains from the same sample are listed, as sequenced in a study of T cell responses to AZD1222 COVID-19 vaccine. Repertoires were generated with immunoSEQ multiplex PCR, while TCRdb's copy carries only in-frame clones and drops some. This table holds 130,000 or so clones, about 90% found once. The specimen comprised peripheral blood, sampled on day 0 of AZD1222 vaccination. These receptors came from an adult in good health.

For the CDR3, the DNA is TGTGCCAGCAGTCCGATCGGAGGGGAAAACTATGGCTACACCTTC. This codes for CASSPIGGENYGYTF. The chain carries TRBV6-5 and TRBJ1-2; possible D gene TRBD1, 5 bases. Trimming removed 5 bases at V and 2 bases at J, with 15 bases between. This CDR3 has 15 residues. CDR1 MNHEY and CDR2 SVGAGI come from the germline V gene.

This clone was detected once. The genes are TRBV6-4 and TRBJ1-1; 7 bases align to TRBD1. Germline CDR1 reads MRHNA; CDR2 reads SNTAGT. V trimming: 8 bases; J trimming: 11 bases; junction bases outside the gene matches: 8. This CDR3 is built from 11 residues. This CDR3 reads CASGEQGRAFF. The CDR3 DNA is TGTGCCAGCGGCGAACAGGGGAGGGCTTTCTTT.

The chain employs TRBV15 and TRBJ1-5; D is undetermined. From germline, CDR1 is LNHNV and CDR2 YYDKDF (reference sequence). The CDR3 contains 16 residues. The V gene lost 3 bases and the J gene lost 3 bases, with 15 bases spanning the gap. CDR3 bases: TGTGCCACCAGCAGCAGAGGTCCCAGGATCAATCAGCCCCAGCATTTT. Encoded protein: CATSSRGPRINQPQHF.

The chain carries TRBV6-2 or TRBV6-3 and TRBJ1-2; the D gene is possibly TRBD1 (5 bases). Germline CDR1 and CDR2: MNHEY and SVGEGT. The CDR3 consists of 15 residues. V shed 6 bases and J shed 3 bases, with 17 bases lying between them. The CDR3 here is CASSRRRGIDYGYTF. The CDR3, as DNA: TGTGCCAGCAGCCGCAGACGGGGGATTGACTATGGCTACACCTTC.

CDR3 DNA sequence: TGTGCTAGTGGTCAATCTACAGGTGATCAGCCCCAGCATTTT. Protein product: CASGQSTGDQPQHF. The chain employs TRBV12-5 and TRBJ1-5; maybe TRBD1 (5 bases). From germline, CDR1 is LGHNT and CDR2 FRNRAP. V was cut by 5 bases and J by 5 bases, with 13 bases left in between. This CDR3 has 14 residues.

This clone appeared a single time. The chain recombines TRBV18 with TRBJ1-1; 11 positions agree with TRBD1. Germline CDR1 and CDR2: KGHSH and LQKENI. The junction had 7 bases not matched to a gene; V was cut back by 3 bases and J by 4 bases. The CDR3 is 16 amino acids. CDR3 in amino acids: CASSPQWDRGGTEAFF. DNA of the CDR3: TGTGCCAGCTCACCCCAATGGGACAGGGGGGGCACTGAAGCTTTCTTT.

The genes are TRBV6-5 and TRBJ2-7; 8 bases map to TRBD1. Germline lookup yields CDR1 MNHEY and CDR2 SVGAGI. This CDR3 comprises 15 residues. V lost 2 bases to trimming and J lost 3 bases; unmatched junction nucleotides: 6. CDR3 loop: CASSYQDRVGYEQYF. The CDR3 DNA reads TGTGCCAGCAGTTACCAGGACAGGGTGGGCTACGAGCAGTACTTC.

J is TRBJ1-1 and V is TRBV5-4, with D possibly TRBD1 on 6 matching bases. CDR3 size: 15 residues. Germline-derived CDR1 and CDR2 are SGHNT and YYREEE (reference sequence). V lost 3 bases and J lost 0, with 12 bases in between. The CDR3 reads CASSSPGHMNTEAFF. The CDR3 nucleotides read TGTGCCAGCAGCTCGCCGGGACATATGAACACTGAAGCTTTCTTT.

This clone was observed once. The DNA of the CDR3 is TGTGCCAGTAGAGGACAGGGGGCGTTCGCCGGGGAGCTGTTTTTT. Translating gives CASRGQGAFAGELFF. This chain connects TRBV19 to TRBJ2-2; TRBD1 matches at 11 bases. The CDR3 contains 15 residues. The germline V gene encodes CDR1 LNHDA and CDR2 SQIVND (reference sequence). The V and J ends lost 6 bases and 6 bases, in that order; junction bases with no gene match: 6.

The chain couples TRBV12-5 to TRBJ2-3; 9 positions agree with TRBD1. The CDR3 loop spans 17 amino acids. Germline loops: CDR1 LGHNT, CDR2 FRNRAP. V shed 0 bases, J shed 3 bases, and the junction held 7 bases outside the gene matches. CDR3 loop: CASGLVFGTGTTDTQYF. CDR3 nucleotide sequence: TGTGCTAGTGGTTTGGTTTTCGGGACAGGGACGACAGATACGCAGTATTTT. The full variable domain, in which reference TRBV12-5 and TRBJ2-3 provide the parts outside the CDR3, is DARVTQTPRHKVTEMGQEVTMRCQPILGHNTVFWYRQTMMQGLELLAYFRNRAPLDDSGMPKDRFSAEMPDATLATLKIQPSEPRDSAVYFCASGLVFGTGTTDTQYFGPGTRLTVL.

This rearrangement joins TRBV5-1 to TRBJ1-4; 7 nucleotides match TRBD1. The CDR3 totals 17 residues. The V segment lost 3 bases and the J segment 1 base; nucleotides outside the gene matches: 9. The germline gives CDR1 SGHRS, CDR2 YFSETQ. The CDR3 spells CASSWAGDRQTNEKLFF. The DNA for the CDR3 is TGCGCCAGCAGCTGGGCGGGGGACAGACAAACTAATGAAAAACTGTTTTTT. Combining the CDR3 with reference TRBV5-1 and TRBJ1-4 gives the whole variable domain KAGVTQTPRYLIKTRGQQVTLSCSPISGHRSVSWYQQTPGQGLQFLFEYFSETQRNKGNFPGRFSGRQFSNSRSEMNVSTLELGDSALYLCASSWAGDRQTNEKLFFGSGTQLSVL.